This T cell receptor (beta chain) originates from a study of beta chain features in type 1 diabetes. What was sequenced were expressed TCRB transcripts, since all of the isolated RNA had been reverse transcribed. Read counts averaged around 3.6 million for samples of naive, central memory and regulatory T cells. Here immunoSEQ multiplex PCR was the method, and the copy in TCRdb shows in-frame clones only, minus some. This sample has about 220,000 clones; about a tenth occur once, and the top ten carry 1% to 1.5%. As for this clone: What it binds is unknown.

General study results and limits: The analysis here could not establish whether HLA type shapes TCRB rearrangement.

It was via CD45RO/CCR7/CD25/CD127/CD95/CD27 that CD4+ naive, central memory, regulatory and stem cell-like memory cells were sorted. This receptor was taken from a man aged 18 to 29 in good health. Sample: central memory CD4+ T cells from blood.

CDR3 sequence (DNA): TGTGCCTCCTCTAGGGGGGGAGGCCCCTACGAGCAGTACTTC. It encodes CASSRGGGPYEQYF. The chain employs TRBV30 and TRBJ2-7; tentatively, D is TRBD2 (7 bases). Germline V gene lookup returns CDR1 GTSNPN and CDR2 SVGIG (reference sequence). V shed 7 bases and J shed 2 bases, with 18 bases lying between them. CDR3 length: 14 residues.